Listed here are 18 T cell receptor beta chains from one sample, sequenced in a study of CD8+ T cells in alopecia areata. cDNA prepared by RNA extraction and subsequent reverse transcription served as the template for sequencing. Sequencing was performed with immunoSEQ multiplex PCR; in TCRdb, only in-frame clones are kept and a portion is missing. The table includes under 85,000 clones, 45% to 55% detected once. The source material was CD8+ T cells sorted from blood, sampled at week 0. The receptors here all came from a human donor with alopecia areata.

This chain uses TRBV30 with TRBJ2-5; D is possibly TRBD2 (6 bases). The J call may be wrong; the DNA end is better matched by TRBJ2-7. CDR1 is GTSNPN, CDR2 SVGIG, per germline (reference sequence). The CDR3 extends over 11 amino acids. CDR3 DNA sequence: TGTGCCTGGACGGGAGCCTACGAGCAGTACTTC. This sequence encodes CAWTGAYEQYF.

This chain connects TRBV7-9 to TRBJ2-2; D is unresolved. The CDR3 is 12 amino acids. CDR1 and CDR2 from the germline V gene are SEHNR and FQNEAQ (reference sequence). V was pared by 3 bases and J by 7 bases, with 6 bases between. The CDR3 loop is CASSFSGGELFF. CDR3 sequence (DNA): TGTGCCAGCAGCTTTTCAGGCGGGGAGCTGTTTTTT.

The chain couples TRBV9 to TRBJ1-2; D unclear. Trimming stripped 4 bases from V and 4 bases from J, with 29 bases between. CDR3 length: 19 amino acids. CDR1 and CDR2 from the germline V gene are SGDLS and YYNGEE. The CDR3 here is CASSPTGVPGGPTSYGYTF. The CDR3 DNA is TGTGCCAGCAGCCCGACTGGAGTTCCGGGAGGTCCGACTAGCTATGGCTACACCTTC.

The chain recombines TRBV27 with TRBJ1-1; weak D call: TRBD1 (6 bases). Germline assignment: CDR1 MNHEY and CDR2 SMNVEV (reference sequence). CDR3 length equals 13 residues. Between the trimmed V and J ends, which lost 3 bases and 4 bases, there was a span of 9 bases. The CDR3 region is CASSLGGLTEAFF. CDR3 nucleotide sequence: TGTGCCAGCAGTTTGGGGGGGCTCACTGAAGCTTTCTTT.

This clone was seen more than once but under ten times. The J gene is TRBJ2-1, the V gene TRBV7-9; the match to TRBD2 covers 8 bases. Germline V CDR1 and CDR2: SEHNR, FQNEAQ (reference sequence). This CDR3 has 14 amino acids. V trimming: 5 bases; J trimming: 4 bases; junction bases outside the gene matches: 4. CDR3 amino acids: CASSPGTSYNEQFF. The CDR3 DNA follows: TGTGCCAGCAGCCCCGGGACTAGTTACAATGAGCAGTTCTTC.

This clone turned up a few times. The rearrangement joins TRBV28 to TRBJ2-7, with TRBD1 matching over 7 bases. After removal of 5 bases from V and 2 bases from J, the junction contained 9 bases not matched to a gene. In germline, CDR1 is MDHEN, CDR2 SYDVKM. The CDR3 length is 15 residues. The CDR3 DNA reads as TGTGCCAGCAGTCTCACAGGGGAACTCCCCTACGAGCAGTACTTC. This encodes CASSLTGELPYEQYF.

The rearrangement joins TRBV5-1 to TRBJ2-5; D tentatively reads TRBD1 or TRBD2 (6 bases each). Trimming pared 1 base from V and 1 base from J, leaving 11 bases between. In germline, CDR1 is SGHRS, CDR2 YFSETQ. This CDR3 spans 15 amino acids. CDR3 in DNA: TGCGCCAGCAGCTTGCGGGGGACACCCCAAGAGACCCAGTACTTC. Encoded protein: CASSLRGTPQETQYF.

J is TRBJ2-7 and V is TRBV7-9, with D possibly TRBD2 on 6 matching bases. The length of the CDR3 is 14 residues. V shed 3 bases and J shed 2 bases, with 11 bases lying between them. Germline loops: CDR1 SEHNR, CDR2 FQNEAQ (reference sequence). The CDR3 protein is CASSFAGGPYEQYF. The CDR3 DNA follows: TGTGCCAGCAGCTTTGCCGGAGGGCCCTACGAGCAGTACTTC.

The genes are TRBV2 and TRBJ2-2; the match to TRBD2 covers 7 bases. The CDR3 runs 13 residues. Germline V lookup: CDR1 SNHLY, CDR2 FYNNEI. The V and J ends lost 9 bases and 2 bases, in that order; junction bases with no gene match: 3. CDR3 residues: CASLAANTGELFF. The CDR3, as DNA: TGTGCCAGTCTAGCGGCCAACACCGGGGAGCTGTTTTTT.

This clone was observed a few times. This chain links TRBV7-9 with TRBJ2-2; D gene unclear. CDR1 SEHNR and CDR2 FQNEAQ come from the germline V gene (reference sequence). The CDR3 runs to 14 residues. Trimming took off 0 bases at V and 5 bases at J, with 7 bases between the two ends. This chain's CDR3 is CASSLAPGTGELFF. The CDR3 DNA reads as TGTGCCAGCAGCTTAGCGCCAGGAACCGGGGAGCTGTTTTTT. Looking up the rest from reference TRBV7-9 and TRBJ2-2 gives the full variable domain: DTGVSQNPRHKITKRGQNVTFRCDPISEHNRLYWYRQTLGQGPEFLTYFQNEAQLEKSRLLSDRFSAERPKGSFSTLEIQRTEQGDSAMYLCASSLAPGTGELFFGEGSRLTVL.

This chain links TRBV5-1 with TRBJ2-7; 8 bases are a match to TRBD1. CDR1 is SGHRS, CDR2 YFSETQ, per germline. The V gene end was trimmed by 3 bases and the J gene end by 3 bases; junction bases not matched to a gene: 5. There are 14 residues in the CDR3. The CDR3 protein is CASSYAGQDYEQYF. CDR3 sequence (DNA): TGCGCCAGCAGCTACGCGGGACAGGACTACGAGCAGTACTTC. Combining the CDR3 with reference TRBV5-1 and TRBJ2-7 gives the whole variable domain KAGVTQTPRYLIKTRGQQVTLSCSPISGHRSVSWYQQTPGQGLQFLFEYFSETQRNKGNFPGRFSGRQFSNSRSEMNVSTLELGDSALYLCASSYAGQDYEQYFGPGTRLTVT.

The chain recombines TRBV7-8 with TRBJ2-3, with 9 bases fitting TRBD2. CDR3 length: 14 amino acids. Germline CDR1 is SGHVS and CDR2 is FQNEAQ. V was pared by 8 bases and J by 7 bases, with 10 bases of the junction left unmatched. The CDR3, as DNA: TGTGCCAGCGGGAATAGCGGGAGTCGGAATACGCAGTATTTT. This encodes CASGNSGSRNTQYF.

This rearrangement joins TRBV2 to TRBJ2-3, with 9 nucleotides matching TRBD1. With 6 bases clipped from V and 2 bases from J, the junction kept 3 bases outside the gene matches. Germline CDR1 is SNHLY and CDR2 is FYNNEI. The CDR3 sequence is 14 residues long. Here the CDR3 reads CASRDRGLTDTQYF. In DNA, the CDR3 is TGTGCCAGCAGGGACAGGGGCCTCACAGATACGCAGTATTTT.

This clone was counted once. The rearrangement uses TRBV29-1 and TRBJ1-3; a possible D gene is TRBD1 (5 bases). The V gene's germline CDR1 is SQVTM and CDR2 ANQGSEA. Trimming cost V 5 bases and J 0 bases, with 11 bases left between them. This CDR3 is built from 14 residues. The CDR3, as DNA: TGCAGCGTTATAGACAGCAACTCTGGAAACACCATATATTTT. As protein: CSVIDSNSGNTIYF. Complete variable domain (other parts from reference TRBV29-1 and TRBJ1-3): SAVISQKPSRDICQRGTSLTIQCQVDSQVTMMFWYRQQPGQSLTLIATANQGSEATYESGFVIDKFPISRPNLTFSTLTVSNMSPEDSSIYLCSVIDSNSGNTIYFGEGSWLTVV.

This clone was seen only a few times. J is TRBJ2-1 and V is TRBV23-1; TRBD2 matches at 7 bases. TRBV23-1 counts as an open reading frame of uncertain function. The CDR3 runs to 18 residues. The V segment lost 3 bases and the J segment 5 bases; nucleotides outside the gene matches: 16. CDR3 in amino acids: CASSQTGTPQRDHNEQFF. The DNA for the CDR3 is TGCGCCAGCAGTCAGACCGGAACCCCCCAGCGGGACCACAATGAGCAGTTCTTC.

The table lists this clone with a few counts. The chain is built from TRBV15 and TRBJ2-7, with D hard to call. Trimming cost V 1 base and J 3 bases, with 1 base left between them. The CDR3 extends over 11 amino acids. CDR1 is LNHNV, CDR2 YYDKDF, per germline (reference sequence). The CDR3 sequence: CATSRGYEQYF. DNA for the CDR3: TGTGCCACCAGCAGAGGCTACGAGCAGTACTTC.

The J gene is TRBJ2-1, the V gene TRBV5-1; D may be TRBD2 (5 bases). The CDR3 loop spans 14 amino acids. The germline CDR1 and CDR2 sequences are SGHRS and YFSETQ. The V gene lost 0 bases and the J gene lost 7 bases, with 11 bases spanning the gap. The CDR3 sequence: CASSLAVAMNEQFF. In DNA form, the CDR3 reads TGCGCCAGCAGCTTGGCCGTAGCGATGAATGAGCAGTTCTTC.

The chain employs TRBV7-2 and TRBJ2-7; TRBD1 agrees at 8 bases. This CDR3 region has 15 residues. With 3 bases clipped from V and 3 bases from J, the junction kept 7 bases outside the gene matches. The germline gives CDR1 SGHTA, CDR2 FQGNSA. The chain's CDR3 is CASSLDREHFYEQYF. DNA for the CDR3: TGTGCCAGCAGCTTGGACAGGGAGCATTTCTACGAGCAGTACTTC.